These 3 T cell receptor beta chains originate from one sample sequenced in a study of Graves' ophthalmopathy and Graves' hyperthyroidism. RNA transcripts were the template, and TCR beta CDR3 regions were amplified from them. In the first round, RT-PCR was carried out with HTBI primers, and a multiplex PCR formed the second round. Each CDR3 protein is one row after TCRdb ran MiXCR on the multiplex PCR reads. The sample yields over 450,000 distinct CDR3 sequences, about 15% seen once. Sequenced material: blood. Receptors were obtained from a woman between 25 and 40 years old with Graves' ophthalmopathy.

This clonotype was recorded at least ten times. V and J are TRBV2 and TRBJ1-2; unclear D gene. Germline CDR1 and CDR2: SNHLY and FYNNEI. CDR3 length: 12 residues. V gave up 2 bases and J gave up 5 bases, with 6 bases separating them. The CDR3 region is CASSESSYGYTF. CDR3 sequence (DNA): TGTGCCAGCAGTGAATCATCTTATGGCTACACCTTC.

This clonotype was observed many times. This rearrangement joins TRBV12-3 or TRBV12-4 to TRBJ1-2, with 11 nucleotides matching TRBD1. The junction had 9 bases not matched to a gene; V was cut back by 6 bases and J by 6 bases. The CDR3 sequence is 15 residues long. The CDR3 DNA reads as TGTGCCAGCAGCCCTCTTGGGACAGGGGGAAATGGCTACACCTTC. Protein sequence: CASSPLGTGGNGYTF.

This clonotype showed up many times. The J gene is TRBJ2-4, the V gene TRBV27, with D perhaps matching TRBD2 (6 bases). Germline V CDR1 and CDR2: MNHEY, SMNVEV (reference sequence). The CDR3 is made up of 19 amino acids. Trimming shortened V by 1 base and J by 0 bases, and 19 bases separated the two germline ends. The DNA for the CDR3 is TGTGCCAGCAGTTTATACGGGGGTGGGGCGCCTGTAGCCAAAAACATTCAGTACTTC. This gives the protein CASSLYGGGAPVAKNIQYF.